The clone carrying this T cell receptor beta chain was observed a handful of times. Its antigen remains unknown. A much larger clone lies a single base off, so this may be a read error. With 7 bases removed from V and 7 bases from J, the gap between germline ends came to 16 bases. CDR3 length: 14 residues. This entry is derived from a study of neurological immune-mediated disorders. Each CDR3 protein gets one entry after TCRdb re-called the 5' RACE reads with MiXCR. The sample consists of 25,000 to 35,000 distinct CDR3 sequences, around 3.2% of them appearing once. Study conclusions and caveats: Association with the multiple sclerosis repertoire cluster was not found for any clinical or MRI feature.

This sequence was found in a woman under 40 with multiple sclerosis. Sequences were obtained from PBMCs. J is TRBJ2-2 and V is TRBV12-3 or TRBV12-4, with a tentative D call TRBD1 (5 bases). The CDR3 bases are TGTGCCAGCACCCCAGGGCTTAAAAACGGGGAGCTGTTTTTT. This sequence encodes CASTPGLKNGELFF.